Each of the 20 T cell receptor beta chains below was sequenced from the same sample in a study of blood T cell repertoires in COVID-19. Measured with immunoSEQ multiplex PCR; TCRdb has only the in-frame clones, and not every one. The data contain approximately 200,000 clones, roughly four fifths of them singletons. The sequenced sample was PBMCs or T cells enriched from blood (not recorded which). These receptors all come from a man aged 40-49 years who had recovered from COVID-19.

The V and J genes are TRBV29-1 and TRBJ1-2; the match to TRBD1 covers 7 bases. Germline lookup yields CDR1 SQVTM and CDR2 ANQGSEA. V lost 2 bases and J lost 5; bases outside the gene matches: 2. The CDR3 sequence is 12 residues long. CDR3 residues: CSVEIQGYGYTF. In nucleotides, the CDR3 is TGCAGCGTTGAAATACAGGGGTATGGCTACACCTTC.

In DNA form, the CDR3 reads TGTGCCAGCAGCTGGAGCGGCAATTCCGACGGTGAGCAGTTCTTC. It is translated as CASSWSGNSDGEQFF. The rearrangement joins TRBV7-8 to TRBJ2-1; tentatively, D is TRBD2 (5 bases). The germline gives CDR1 SGHVS, CDR2 FQNEAQ. The V end lost 4 bases, the J end lost 9 bases, and 19 bases lay between the germline ends. This CDR3 region has 15 residues.

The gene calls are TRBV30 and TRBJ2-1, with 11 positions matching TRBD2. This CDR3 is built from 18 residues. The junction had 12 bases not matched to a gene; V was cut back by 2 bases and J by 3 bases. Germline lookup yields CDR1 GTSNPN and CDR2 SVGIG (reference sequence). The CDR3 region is CAWSIYRGLAVNYNEQFF. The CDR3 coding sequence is TGTGCCTGGAGTATCTACAGGGGACTAGCGGTAAACTACAATGAGCAGTTCTTC.

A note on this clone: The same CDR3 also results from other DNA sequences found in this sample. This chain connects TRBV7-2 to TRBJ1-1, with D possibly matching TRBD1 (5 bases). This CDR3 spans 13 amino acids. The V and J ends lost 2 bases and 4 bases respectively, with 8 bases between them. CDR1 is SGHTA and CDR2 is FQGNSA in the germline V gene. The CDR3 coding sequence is TGTGCCAGCAGCTTAACGGGGGGCACTGAAGCTTTCTTT. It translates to CASSLTGGTEAFF.

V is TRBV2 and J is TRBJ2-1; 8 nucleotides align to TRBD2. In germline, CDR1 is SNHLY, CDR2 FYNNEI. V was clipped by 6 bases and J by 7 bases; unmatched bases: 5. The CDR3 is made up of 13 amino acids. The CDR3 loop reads CASSEREKNEQFF. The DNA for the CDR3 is TGTGCCAGCAGCGAGCGGGAGAAAAATGAGCAGTTCTTC.

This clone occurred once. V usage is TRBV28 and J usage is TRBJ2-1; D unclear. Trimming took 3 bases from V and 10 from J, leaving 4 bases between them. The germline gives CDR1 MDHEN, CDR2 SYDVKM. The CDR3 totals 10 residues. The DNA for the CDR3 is TGTGCCAGCAGTTTGAGGGAGCAGTTCTTC. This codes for CASSLREQFF.

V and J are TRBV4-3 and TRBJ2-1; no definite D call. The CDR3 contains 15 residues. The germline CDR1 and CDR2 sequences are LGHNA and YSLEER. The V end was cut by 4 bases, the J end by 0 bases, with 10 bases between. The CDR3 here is CASSPSDGSYNEQFF. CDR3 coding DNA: TGCGCCAGCAGCCCCTCAGATGGCTCCTACAATGAGCAGTTCTTC.

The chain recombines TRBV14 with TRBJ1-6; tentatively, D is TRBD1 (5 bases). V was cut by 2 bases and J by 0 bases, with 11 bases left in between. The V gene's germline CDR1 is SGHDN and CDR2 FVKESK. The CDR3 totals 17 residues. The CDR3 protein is CASSQHRSSSYNSPLHF. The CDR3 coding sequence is TGTGCCAGCAGCCAACACAGGTCGAGCTCCTATAATTCACCCCTCCACTTT.

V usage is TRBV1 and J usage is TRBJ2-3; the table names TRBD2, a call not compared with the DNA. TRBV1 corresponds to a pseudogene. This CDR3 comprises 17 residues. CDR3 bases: TGCACCAGCAGCCAAGTACCCCCTAGCGTAGGCACAGATACGCAGTATTTT. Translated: CTSSQVPPSVGTDTQYF.

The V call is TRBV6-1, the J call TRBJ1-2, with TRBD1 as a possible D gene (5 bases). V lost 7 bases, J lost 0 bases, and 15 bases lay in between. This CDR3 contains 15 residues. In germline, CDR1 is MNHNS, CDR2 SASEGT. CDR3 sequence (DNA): TGTGCCAGCACCGACAGAACGAGTTCTAACTATGGCTACACCTTC. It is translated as CASTDRTSSNYGYTF.

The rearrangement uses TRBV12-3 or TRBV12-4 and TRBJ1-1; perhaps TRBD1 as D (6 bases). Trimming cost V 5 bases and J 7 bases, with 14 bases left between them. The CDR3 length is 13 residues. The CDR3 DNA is TGTGCCAGCAGTATCGGGGGGCAATTTGAAGCTTTCTTT. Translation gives CASSIGGQFEAFF.

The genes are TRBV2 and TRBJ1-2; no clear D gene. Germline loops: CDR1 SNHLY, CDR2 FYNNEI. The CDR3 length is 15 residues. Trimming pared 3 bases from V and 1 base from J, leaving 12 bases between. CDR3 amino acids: CASSEARDNNYGYTF. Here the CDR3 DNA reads TGTGCCAGCAGTGAGGCTAGAGATAATAACTATGGCTACACCTTC.

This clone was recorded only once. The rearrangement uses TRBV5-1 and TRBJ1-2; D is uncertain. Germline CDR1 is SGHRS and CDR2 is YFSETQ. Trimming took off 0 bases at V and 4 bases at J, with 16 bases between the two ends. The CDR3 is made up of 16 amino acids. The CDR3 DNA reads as TGCGCCAGCAGCTTGGCCACGGAACTAACATCCTATGGCTACACCTTC. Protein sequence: CASSLATELTSYGYTF.

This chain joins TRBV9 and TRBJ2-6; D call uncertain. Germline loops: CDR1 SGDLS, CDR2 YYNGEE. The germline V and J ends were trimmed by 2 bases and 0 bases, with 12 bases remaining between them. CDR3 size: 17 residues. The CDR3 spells CASSVVGEPSGANVLTF. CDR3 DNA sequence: TGTGCCAGCAGCGTCGTCGGAGAGCCCTCTGGGGCCAACGTCCTGACTTTC.

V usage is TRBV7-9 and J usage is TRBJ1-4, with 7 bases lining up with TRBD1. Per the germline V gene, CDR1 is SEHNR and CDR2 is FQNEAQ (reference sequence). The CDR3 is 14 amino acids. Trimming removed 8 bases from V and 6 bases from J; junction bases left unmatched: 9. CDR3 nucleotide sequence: TGTGCCAGCCTCATTTTAGGGGGCGATGAAAAACTGTTTTTT. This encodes CASLILGGDEKLFF.

This chain's CDR3 is CASSLAGVGGQGVVGYTF. CDR3 nucleotides: TGCGCCAGCAGCCTGGCTGGCGTGGGCGGACAGGGGGTGGTTGGCTACACCTTC. V is TRBV5-1 and J is TRBJ1-2; 10 positions agree with TRBD1. Germline trimming cut 4 bases from V and 7 bases from J; bases unmatched to any gene: 19. Germline V gene sequence: CDR1 SGHRS, CDR2 YFSETQ. The CDR3 runs to 18 residues.

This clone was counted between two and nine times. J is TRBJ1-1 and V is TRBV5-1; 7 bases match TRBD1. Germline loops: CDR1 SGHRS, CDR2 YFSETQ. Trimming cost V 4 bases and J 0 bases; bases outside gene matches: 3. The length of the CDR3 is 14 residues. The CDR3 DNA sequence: TGCGCCAGCAGCCCCAGGGGGATGAACACTGAAGCTTTCTTT. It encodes CASSPRGMNTEAFF.

CDR3 sequence (DNA): TGTGCCAGCTCACCAAGGGGGGGCTACGATGAAAAACTGTTTTTT. Its translation is CASSPRGGYDEKLFF. The V gene is TRBV18, the J gene TRBJ1-4; tentative D call: TRBD1 (6 bases). The CDR3 covers 15 residues. Germline CDR1 reads KGHSH; CDR2 reads LQKENI. V lost 2 bases and J 6 bases, leaving 13 bases between the germline ends.

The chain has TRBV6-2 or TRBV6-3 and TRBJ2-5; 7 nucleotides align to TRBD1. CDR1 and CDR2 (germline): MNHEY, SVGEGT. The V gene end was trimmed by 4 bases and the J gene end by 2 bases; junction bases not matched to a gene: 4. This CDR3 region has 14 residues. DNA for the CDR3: TGTGCCAGCAGTTCGACAGGGATTCAAGAGACCCAGTACTTC. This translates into CASSSTGIQETQYF.

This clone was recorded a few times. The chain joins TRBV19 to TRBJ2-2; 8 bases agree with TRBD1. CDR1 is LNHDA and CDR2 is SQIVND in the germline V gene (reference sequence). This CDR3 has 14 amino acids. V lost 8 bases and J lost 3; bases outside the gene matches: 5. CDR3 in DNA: TGTGCCAGTGTGGACAGGGAGGACACCGGGGAGCTGTTTTTT. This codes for CASVDREDTGELFF.